This T cell receptor beta chain was sequenced for a study of blood T cell repertoires in COVID-19. About the research overall: Donors in the United States, Italy and Spain gave samples during acute or convalescent COVID-19. Nucleic acid was either cDNA or gDNA, and it came from T cells, B-cell-depleted T cells, or PBMCs.

The CDR3 covers 13 residues. Germline lookup yields CDR1 SGHRS and CDR2 YFSETQ. V was trimmed by 6 bases and J by 1 base, leaving 10 bases between them. Authors' analysis steps: Reference gene primer amplification in the assay estimated nucleated cell counts. Here immunoSEQ multiplex PCR was the method, and the copy in TCRdb shows in-frame clones only, minus some. D and trimming were read from the DNA, whereas the V and J calls and clone size are those reported in that table. The data show over 300,000 clones, with approximately 87% seen just once and approximately 0.96% held by the top ten. Ages ranged from about 18 to 100 years, with residence in about 23 US areas.

This sequence originates from a woman younger than 45 with acute COVID-19. The sequenced sample was PBMCs or T cells enriched from blood (not recorded which). The genes are TRBV5-1 and TRBJ1-1, with a weak D call TRBD1 (6 bases). CDR3 sequence reads: CASKGDKNTEAFF. For the CDR3, the DNA is TGCGCCAGCAAAGGGGACAAGAACACTGAAGCTTTCTTT.